This T cell receptor beta chain emerged from a study of high-grade serous ovarian cancer treatment subgroups. Study findings and constraints: Bulk tumor TCR sequencing gave no spatial information.

V shed 4 bases, J shed 9 bases, and the junction held 5 bases outside the gene matches. Per germline, CDR1 MNHEY and CDR2 SMNVEV (reference sequence). The CDR3 loop spans 14 amino acids. On this clone: Its antigen is not known.

Tumor samples were taken before definitive surgery or chemotherapy. Produced via immunoSEQ multiplex PCR; TCRdb's table is partial and in-frame only. The sample shows roughly 3,500 clones, approximately 80% of them seen only once. Sequenced input: tumor tissue. J is TRBJ2-1 and V is TRBV27; 11 nucleotides match TRBD1. The clonotype was recovered from a human donor with high-grade serous ovarian cancer. CDR3 amino acids: CASSWRDRGFEQFF. DNA for the CDR3: TGTGCCAGCAGTTGGCGGGACAGGGGGTTTGAGCAGTTCTTC.